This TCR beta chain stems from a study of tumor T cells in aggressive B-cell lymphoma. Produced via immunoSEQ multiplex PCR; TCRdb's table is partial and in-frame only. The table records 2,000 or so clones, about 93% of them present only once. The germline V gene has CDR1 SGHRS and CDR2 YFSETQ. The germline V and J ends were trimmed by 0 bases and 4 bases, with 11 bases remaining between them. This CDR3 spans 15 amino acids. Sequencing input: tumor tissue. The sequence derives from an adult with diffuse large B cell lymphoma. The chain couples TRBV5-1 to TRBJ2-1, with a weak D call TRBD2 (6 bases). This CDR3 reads CASSLASGPYNEQFF. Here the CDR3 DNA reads TGCGCCAGCAGCTTGGCAAGCGGGCCTTACAATGAGCAGTTCTTC.